These 9 T cell receptor beta chains share one sample of origin, sequenced in a study of pediatric ulcerative colitis. Method: immunoSEQ multiplex PCR; TCRdb's copy keeps in-frame clones and lacks some. The sample contains around 14,000 clones, more than 80% of which appear only once. The specimen was blood. The receptor source for this set is a boy aged 5-17 years with moderate ulcerative colitis.

The rearrangement uses TRBV9 and TRBJ2-3, with 10 bases that match TRBD1. CDR1 and CDR2 from the germline V gene are SGDLS and YYNGEE. The CDR3 spans 16 residues. The junction had 12 bases not matched to a gene; V was cut back by 6 bases and J by 5 bases. The CDR3 nucleotides read TGTGCCAGCAACCCGGGGGACAGGGGCAAAGGAGATACGCAGTATTTT. It codes for CASNPGDRGKGDTQYF.

CDR3 sequence reads: CSAVEWGPQHF. DNA for the CDR3: TGCAGTGCCGTGGAGTGGGGGCCCCAGCATTTT. The chain has TRBV20-1 and TRBJ1-5, with D unclear. The CDR3 has 11 residues. The V gene's germline CDR1 is DFQATT and CDR2 SNEGSKA (reference sequence). The V end was cut by 6 bases, the J end by 9 bases, with 12 bases between.

This clone was found once. The V and J genes are TRBV11-3 and TRBJ1-2; TRBD1 matches at 7 bases. Trimming removed 1 base from V and 7 bases from J; junction bases left unmatched: 15. The V gene's germline CDR1 is SGHNT and CDR2 YENEEA. The CDR3 loop spans 17 amino acids. Here the CDR3 reads CASSLVGDSPNMGGYTF. CDR3 in DNA: TGTGCCAGCAGCTTAGTGGGGGACAGCCCGAATATGGGTGGCTACACCTTC.

J is TRBJ2-7 and V is TRBV25-1, with 11 bases fitting TRBD2. Germline V gene sequence: CDR1 MGHDK, CDR2 SYGVNS. The CDR3 covers 16 residues. The J segment lost 1 base and the V segment lost 4 bases, leaving 6 bases of the junction unmatched. The CDR3 sequence: CASSGTPSGRSYEQYF. CDR3 sequence (DNA): TGTGCCAGCAGTGGGACACCTAGCGGGAGGTCCTACGAGCAGTACTTC.

This clone was observed once. This sequence joins TRBV11-2 and TRBJ2-1, with D maybe TRBD2 (5 bases). V was clipped by 5 bases and J by 9 bases, with 17 bases between them. The CDR3 extends over 14 amino acids. The germline V gene encodes CDR1 SGHAT and CDR2 FQNNGV. The CDR3 region is CASSVIPKSGEQFF. In nucleotides, the CDR3 is TGTGCCAGCAGCGTAATCCCCAAGAGCGGTGAGCAGTTCTTC.

The chain combines TRBV28 with TRBJ1-5, with 8 bases that match TRBD1. The ends lost 5 bases at V and 3 bases at J; junction bases unmatched: 6. CDR1 is MDHEN, CDR2 SYDVKM, per germline. This CDR3 is 15 amino acids long. The CDR3 is CASSPPQGDNQPQHF. The CDR3 DNA is TGTGCCAGCAGTCCGCCACAGGGGGACAATCAGCCCCAGCATTTT.

Turning to this clone: One junction end disagrees with the germline gene, perhaps due to a read error. The chain carries TRBV7-3 and TRBJ2-3; unclear D gene. Germline V CDR1 and CDR2: SGHTA, FQGTGA. This CDR3 is 14 amino acids long. In DNA, the CDR3 is TGTGCCGGCAGCTTAAGCAGCAGCACAGATACGCAGTATTTT. This encodes CAGSLSSSTDTQYF.

The chain uses TRBV28 and TRBJ1-5, with D perhaps TRBD1 (6 bases). This CDR3 has 16 amino acids. V lost 6 bases and J 1 base, leaving 16 bases between the germline ends. Germline lookup yields CDR1 MDHEN and CDR2 SYDVKM. The DNA of the CDR3 is TGTGCCAGCAGAAGCGGACAGTTCTCCAGCAATCAGCCCCAGCATTTT. Translating it yields CASRSGQFSSNQPQHF.

J is TRBJ2-1 and V is TRBV28; TRBD2 might be the D (6 bases). Germline V gene data show CDR1 as MDHEN and CDR2 as SYDVKM. CDR3 size: 15 residues. Trimming removed 8 bases at V and 9 bases at J, with 23 bases between. The CDR3 DNA reads as TGTGCCAGCGTCGGGCGTGCTAGCGATTCCGGTGAGCAGTTCTTC. This gives the protein CASVGRASDSGEQFF.